A selection of T cell receptor beta chains follows, all from one sample in a study of shared clonotypes between healthy human individuals. The method was immunoSEQ multiplex PCR; TCRdb's version includes in-frame clones alone and lacks a portion of them. Of approximately 1,500,000 clones in the sample, 95% to 97% were seen once. Input material: naive CD4+ T cells sorted from blood. Receptor source: a man younger than 45 in good health. The CDR3 runs from the conserved cysteine through the conserved F or W. D genes are given only for firm matches. Expanded clones are given a class, and other clones once, few, many or no size at all.

D	size	V	J	DNA	CDR3
TRBD2	once	TRBV6-4	TRBJ2-3	TGTGCCAGCAGTGACCCTTCACACGCCGGGACTAGCGGGACCTGGGAAGATACGCAGTATTTT	CASSDPSHAGTSGTWEDTQYF
.	.	TRBV18	TRBJ2-2	TGTGCCAGCTCACGGGGGGCCGGGGAGCTGTTTTTT	CASSRGAGELFF
TRBD1	.	TRBV2	TRBJ2-7	TGTGCCAGCAGAAGGACAGGGGGTTACGAGCAGTACTTC	CASRRTGGYEQYF
.	.	TRBV7-2	TRBJ2-3	TGTGCCAGCAGCCTACCAACCCTCGTAAAAGATACGCAGTATTTT	CASSLPTLVKDTQYF
.	.	TRBV5-1	TRBJ1-2	TGCGCCAGCAGCCCCGACAGAAACTATGGCTACACCTTC	CASSPDRNYGYTF
.	.	TRBV28	TRBJ2-7	TGTGCCAGCAGTTCAAGGGCGGGGCAGTACTTC	CASSSRAGQYF
.	.	TRBV28	TRBJ2-4	TGTGCCAGCAGTTTTTTTGAAGCCGCCAAAAACATTCAGTACTTC	CASSFFEAAKNIQYF
.	once	TRBV29-1	TRBJ1-3	TGCAGCGTTGTGGTCTACTCTGGAAACACCATATATTTT	CSVVVYSGNTIYF
TRBD1	.	TRBV19	TRBJ1-4	TGTGCCAGTAGTATGAACAGGGGAAATGAAAAACTGTTTTTT	CASSMNRGNEKLFF
TRBD2	.	TRBV7-9	TRBJ2-2	TGTGCGTTGTGGAAGCGGGAGAACACCGGGGAGCTGTTTTTT	CALWKRENTGELFF
.	.	TRBV14	TRBJ1-3	TGTGCCAGCAAAGAGCCTGCGGGAAACACCATATATTTT	CASKEPAGNTIYF
.	.	TRBV7-8	TRBJ2-6	TGTGCCAGCAGCTTCTCGGGCAGGGATCTCTCTGGGGCCAACGTCCTGACTTTC	CASSFSGRDLSGANVLTF
.	.	TRBV2	TRBJ2-1	TGTGCCAGCAGTGAAAGGGGCTCGAATGAGCAGTTCTTC	CASSERGSNEQFF
TRBD2	once	TRBV13	TRBJ2-1	TGTGCCAGCAGACGACTAGCGGAGTACAATGAGCAGTTCTTC	CASRRLAEYNEQFF
.	.	TRBV6-5	TRBJ1-2	TGTGCCAGCAGTTTGGCCAGGTACAAACCTTATGGCTACACCTTC	CASSLARYKPYGYTF
.	.	TRBV6-1	TRBJ1-3	TGTGCCAGCAGTGGTCGGGCCCCGAAAAGAGGTGCTGGAAACACCATATATTTT	CASSGRAPKRGAGNTIYF
.	.	TRBV19	TRBJ2-3	TGTGCCAGTAGTATCTTTGTGGCGGGACCAGATACGCAGTATTTT	CASSIFVAGPDTQYF
.	.	TRBV5-1	TRBJ1-4	TGCGCCAGCAGCCTGCTAGGGACAACTAATGAAAAACTGTTTTTT	CASSLLGTTNEKLFF
.	.	TRBV10-3	TRBJ1-5	TGTGCCATCAGTGAGTCGGGGGGGCGCGGGCCCCAGCATTTT	CAISESGGRGPQHF
.	.	TRBV11-2	TRBJ2-7	TGTGCCAGCAGCTTACGGGGAATCGACGAGCAGTACTTC	CASSLRGIDEQYF
.	.	TRBV29-1	TRBJ1-2	TGCAGCGTTGTGCCAGGAACCTATGGCTACACCTTC	CSVVPGTYGYTF
.	.	TRBV11-2	TRBJ2-3	TGTGCCAGCAGCGATACAATCACAGATACGCAGTATTTT	CASSDTITDTQYF
TRBD2	.	TRBV2	TRBJ2-1	TGTGCCAGCAGTGCCCGACTAGCGGGAGGGTACAATGAGCAGTTCTTC	CASSARLAGGYNEQFF
.	.	TRBV28	TRBJ1-1	TGTGCCAGCAGTTCCCAGCCGATGAACACTGAAGCTTTCTTT	CASSSQPMNTEAFF
TRBD1	.	TRBV19	TRBJ2-7	TGTGCCAGTAGTAACCGGGACAGGGTCTACGAGCAGTACTTC	CASSNRDRVYEQYF
TRBD1	.	TRBV28	TRBJ1-5	TGTGCCAGCAGTTTTAAACCGGGACAGGGGGCTTCTGTAGGCAATCAGCCCCAGCATTTT	CASSFKPGQGASVGNQPQHF
.	.	TRBV5-1	TRBJ2-7	TGCGCCAGCAGCTTGGACCCGGAGGGCGAGCAGTACTTC	CASSLDPEGEQYF
.	.	TRBV11-2	TRBJ2-3	TGTGCCAGCAGCTTAGATGTAGCGGGCACAGATACGCAGTATTTT	CASSLDVAGTDTQYF
.	.	TRBV19	TRBJ2-3	TGTGCCAGTAGTCTCTTGACTAGCACAGATACGCAGTATTTT	CASSLLTSTDTQYF
.	.	TRBV5-1	TRBJ2-5	TGCGCCAGCAGCTTGCGCCAGGGTCTTGAGACCCAGTACTTC	CASSLRQGLETQYF
TRBD2	once	TRBV6-1	TRBJ2-5	TGTGCCAGCAGTGACCAGACTAGCGGGAGGGGTGGGGGACACCAAGAGACCCAGTACTTC	CASSDQTSGRGGGHQETQYF
.	.	TRBV5-1	TRBJ2-2	TGCGCCAGCAGCTGGGACACCCTTACCGGGGAGCTGTTTTTT	CASSWDTLTGELFF
.	.	TRBV11-2	TRBJ2-7	TGTGCCAGCAGCCCTACCGGATTCTACGAGCAGTACTTC	CASSPTGFYEQYF
TRBD2	.	TRBV30	TRBJ2-7	TGTGCCTGGACACTAGCGGGAGGCTGGGGCTACGAGCAGTACTTC	CAWTLAGGWGYEQYF
.	.	TRBV28	TRBJ2-7	TGTGCCAGCAGTTTTGTGGGGGCCACCTACGAGCAGTACTTC	CASSFVGATYEQYF
.	.	TRBV11-2	TRBJ2-3	TGTGCCAGCAGCTCATTCGGGTGGAGCACAGATACGCAGTATTTT	CASSSFGWSTDTQYF
TRBD1	.	TRBV18	TRBJ2-7	TGTGCCAGCTCACCTAGGGACAGGCCCTACGAGCAGTACTTC	CASSPRDRPYEQYF
.	.	TRBV6-1	TRBJ1-4	TGTGCCAGCAGTGGGGCGACAGTTTTCAGAGAATTCACTAATGAAAAACTGTTTTTT	CASSGATVFREFTNEKLFF
.	.	TRBV2	TRBJ2-7	TGTGCCAGCAGCGGAGGGTCGACCTCTTCCTACGAGCAGTACTTC	CASSGGSTSSYEQYF
.	.	TRBV18	TRBJ2-7	TGTGCCAGCTCACCACCGGCAGCCTACGAGCAGTACTTC	CASSPPAAYEQYF
.	.	TRBV5-1	TRBJ2-2	TGCGCCAGCAACCCGACAGGTTCCGTGGCGAACACCGGGGAGCTGTTTTTT	CASNPTGSVANTGELFF
.	.	TRBV11-2	TRBJ2-1	TGTGCCAGCAGCTCATTCGGGCGGGAAAGGTCCTACAATGAGCAGTTCTTC	CASSSFGRERSYNEQFF
TRBD1	once	TRBV5-1	TRBJ1-3	TGCGCCAGCAGCTTGGGGAGGGACAGCTTCTCTGGAAACACCATATATTTT	CASSLGRDSFSGNTIYF
.	.	TRBV19	TRBJ1-2	TGTGCCAGTAGTTCGGTGGACTATGGCTACACCTTC	CASSSVDYGYTF
TRBD1	once	TRBV10-3	TRBJ1-3	TGTGCCATCACCCGGGACAGGAATGGTACCATATATTTT	CAITRDRNGTIYF
.	.	TRBV18	TRBJ1-2	TGTGCCAGCTCACCCGACGGGACTTATGGCTACACCTTC	CASSPDGTYGYTF
.	.	TRBV9	TRBJ2-5	TGTGCCAGCAGCAAGTGGGTTGAGGAGCCTATAAACCAAGAGACCCAGTACTTC	CASSKWVEEPINQETQYF